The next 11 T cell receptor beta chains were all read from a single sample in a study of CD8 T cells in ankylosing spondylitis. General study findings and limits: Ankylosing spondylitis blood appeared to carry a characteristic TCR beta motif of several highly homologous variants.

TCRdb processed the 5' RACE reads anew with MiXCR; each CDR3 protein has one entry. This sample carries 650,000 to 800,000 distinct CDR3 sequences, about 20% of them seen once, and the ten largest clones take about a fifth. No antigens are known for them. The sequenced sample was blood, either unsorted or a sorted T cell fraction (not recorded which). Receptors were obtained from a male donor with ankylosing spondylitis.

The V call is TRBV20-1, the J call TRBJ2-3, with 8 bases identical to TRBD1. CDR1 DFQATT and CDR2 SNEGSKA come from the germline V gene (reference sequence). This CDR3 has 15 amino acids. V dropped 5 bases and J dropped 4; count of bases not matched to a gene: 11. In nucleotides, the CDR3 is TGCAGTGCTCCTTCGGGCAGGGGGCAATCAGATACGCAGTATTTT. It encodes CSAPSGRGQSDTQYF.

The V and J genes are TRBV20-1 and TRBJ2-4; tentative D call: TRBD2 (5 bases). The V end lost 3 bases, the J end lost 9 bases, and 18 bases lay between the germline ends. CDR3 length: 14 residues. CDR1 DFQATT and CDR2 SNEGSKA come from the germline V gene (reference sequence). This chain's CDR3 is CSASPPSGMGIQYF. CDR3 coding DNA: TGCAGTGCTAGTCCCCCCTCGGGGATGGGCATTCAGTACTTC.

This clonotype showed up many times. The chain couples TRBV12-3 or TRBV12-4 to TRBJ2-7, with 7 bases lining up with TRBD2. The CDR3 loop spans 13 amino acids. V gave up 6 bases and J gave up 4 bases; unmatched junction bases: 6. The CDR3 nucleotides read TGTGCCAGCAGCCCGGGACTACCATACGAGCAGTACTTC. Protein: CASSPGLPYEQYF.

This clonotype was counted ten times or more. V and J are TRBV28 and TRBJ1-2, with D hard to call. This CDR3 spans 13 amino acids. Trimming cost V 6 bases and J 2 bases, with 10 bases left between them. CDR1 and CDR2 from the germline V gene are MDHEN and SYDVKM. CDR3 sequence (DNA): TGTGCCAGCAGCACGGGATTAAACTATGGCTACACCTTC. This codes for CASSTGLNYGYTF.

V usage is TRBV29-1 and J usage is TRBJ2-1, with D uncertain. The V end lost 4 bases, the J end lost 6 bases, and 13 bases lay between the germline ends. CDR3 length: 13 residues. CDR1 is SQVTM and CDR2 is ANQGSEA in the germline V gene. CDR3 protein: CSVGLVMGNEQFF. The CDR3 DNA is TGCAGCGTTGGTTTGGTAATGGGCAATGAGCAGTTCTTC.

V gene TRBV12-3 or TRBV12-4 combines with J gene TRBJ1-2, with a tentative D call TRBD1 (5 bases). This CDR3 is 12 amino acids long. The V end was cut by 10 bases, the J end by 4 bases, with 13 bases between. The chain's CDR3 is CATSGASYGYTF. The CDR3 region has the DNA TGTGCCACCTCCGGGGCCTCCTATGGCTACACCTTC.

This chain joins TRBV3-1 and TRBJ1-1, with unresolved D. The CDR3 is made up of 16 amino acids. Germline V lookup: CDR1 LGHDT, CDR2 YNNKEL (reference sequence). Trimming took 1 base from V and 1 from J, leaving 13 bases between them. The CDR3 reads CASSQGRVRGNTEAFF. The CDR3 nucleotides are TGTGCCAGCAGCCAAGGTAGGGTGCGAGGGAACACTGAAGCTTTCTTT.

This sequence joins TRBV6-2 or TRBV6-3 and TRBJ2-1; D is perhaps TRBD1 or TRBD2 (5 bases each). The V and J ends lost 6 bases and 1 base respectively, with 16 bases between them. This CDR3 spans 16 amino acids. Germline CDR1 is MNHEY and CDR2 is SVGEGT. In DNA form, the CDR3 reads TGTGCCAGCAGCCACCGGGACCCTGGGTCCTACAATGAGCAGTTCTTC. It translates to CASSHRDPGSYNEQFF.

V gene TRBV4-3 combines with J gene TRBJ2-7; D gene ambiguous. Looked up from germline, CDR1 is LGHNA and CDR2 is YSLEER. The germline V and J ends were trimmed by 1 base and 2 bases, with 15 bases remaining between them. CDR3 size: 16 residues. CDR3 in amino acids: CASSQGPLDPTYEQYF. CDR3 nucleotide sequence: TGCGCCAGCAGCCAAGGCCCCCTAGACCCAACCTACGAGCAGTACTTC.

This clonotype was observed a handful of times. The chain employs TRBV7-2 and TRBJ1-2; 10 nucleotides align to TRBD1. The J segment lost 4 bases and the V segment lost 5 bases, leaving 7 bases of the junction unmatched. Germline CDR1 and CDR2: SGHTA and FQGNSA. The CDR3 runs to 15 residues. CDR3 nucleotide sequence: TGTGCCAGCAGCGTCTTATGGACAGGGGGCTATGGCTACACCTTC. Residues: CASSVLWTGGYGYTF.

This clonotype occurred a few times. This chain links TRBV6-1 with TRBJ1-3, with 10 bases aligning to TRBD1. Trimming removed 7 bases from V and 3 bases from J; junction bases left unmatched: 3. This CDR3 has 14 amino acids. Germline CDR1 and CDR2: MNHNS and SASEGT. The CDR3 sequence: CASTGQGLGNTIYF. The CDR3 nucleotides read TGTGCCAGCACGGGACAGGGGCTTGGAAACACCATATATTTT.